This T cell receptor beta chain was documented in a study of vaccination effects on CD4 cells after COVID-19. Study conclusions and caveats: Long after vaccination, the clones induced by infection and by vaccine shrank markedly in size.

As concerns this clone: Its antigen is unknown.

Clones were read by immunoSEQ multiplex PCR, and TCRdb kept only the in-frame ones, dropping some. The data contain tens of thousands of clones, around 78% of them singletons. V was cut by 4 bases and J by 0 bases, with 12 bases left in between. CDR1 SQVTM and CDR2 ANQGSEA come from the germline V gene. The CDR3 sequence is 14 residues long. Antigen-specific CD4+ T cells expanded by the ViraFEST assay with viral peptide pools were then sequenced. CD4+ T cell isolation took place after 10 days of culture. Participants were vaccinated with two doses of either the BNT162b2 or mRNA-1273 vaccine. Prior SARS-CoV-2 infection was absent in the vaccine recipients, as shown by negative nucleocapsid antibodies. PBMC cultures contained two million cells per well, 7.5 to 10 IU/ml IL-2 and 10 ug/ml peptides.

The specimen comprised CD4+ T cells from PBMCs cultured with HCoV-229E spike peptides, sampled after COVID-19 vaccination. V usage is TRBV29-1 and J usage is TRBJ1-1, with TRBD1 as a possible D gene (6 bases). The sequence derives from a human donor who received a COVID-19 vaccine. The CDR3 nucleotides read TGCAGCGTTGGAGGACAGTACATGAACACTGAAGCTTTCTTT. Translated, it gives CSVGGQYMNTEAFF.